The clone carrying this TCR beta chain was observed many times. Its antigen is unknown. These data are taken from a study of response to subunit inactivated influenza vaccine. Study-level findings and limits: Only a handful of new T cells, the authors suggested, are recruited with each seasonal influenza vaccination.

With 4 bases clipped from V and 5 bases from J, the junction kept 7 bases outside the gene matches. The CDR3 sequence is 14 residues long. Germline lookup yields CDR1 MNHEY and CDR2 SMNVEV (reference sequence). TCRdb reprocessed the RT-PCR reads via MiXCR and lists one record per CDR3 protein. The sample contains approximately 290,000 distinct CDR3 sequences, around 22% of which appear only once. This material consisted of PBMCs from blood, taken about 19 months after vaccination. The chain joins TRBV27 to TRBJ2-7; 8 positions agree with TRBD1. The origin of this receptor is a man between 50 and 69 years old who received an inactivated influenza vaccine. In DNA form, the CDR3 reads TGTGCCAGCAGTTCGTGGACAGGGACCGACGAGCAGTACTTC. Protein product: CASSSWTGTDEQYF.